These 26 T cell receptor beta chains were sequenced from one sample in a study of early T cells in non-severe SARS-CoV-2 infection. TCRdb reanalysed the 5' RACE reads using MiXCR and keeps one entry per CDR3 protein. The table lists 97,000 or so distinct CDR3 sequences, about an eighth of them singletons. The specimen sequenced was whole blood. The receptors were gathered from an adult who was a healthcare worker with PCR-confirmed SARS-CoV-2 infection or an uninfected control (not recorded which).

The V and J genes are TRBV7-6 and TRBJ2-1; D possibly corresponds to TRBD1 (5 bases). V shed 6 bases and J shed 4 bases, with 19 bases lying between them. The CDR3 has 16 residues. CDR1 is SGHVS, CDR2 FNYEAQ, per germline. The CDR3 region has the DNA TGTGCCAGCAGTCACGGTGGACAAAATAAATACAATGAGCAGTTCTTC. Residues: CASSHGGQNKYNEQFF.

The sample holds many counts of this clonotype. For the CDR3, the DNA is TGTGCCAGCAGCTCGGGACCCATCACAGATACGCAGTATTTT. It translates to CASSSGPITDTQYF. The rearrangement uses TRBV7-8 and TRBJ2-3; either TRBD1 or TRBD2 may supply D (5 bases each). Germline CDR1 SGHVS, CDR2 FQNEAQ. Deletions cut 4 bases from V and 2 bases from J, with 10 bases between. This CDR3 is 14 amino acids long.

This clonotype has at least ten counts. The chain has TRBV6-2 or TRBV6-3 and TRBJ2-1; D is tentatively TRBD1 or TRBD2 (5 bases each). This CDR3 contains 14 residues. V was cut by 8 bases and J by 7 bases, with 18 bases left in between. Per the germline V gene, CDR1 is MNHEY and CDR2 is SVGEGT. The CDR3 nucleotides are TGTGCCAGCGCCCGGACACTAGAGGTGAATGAGCAGTTCTTC. It is translated as CASARTLEVNEQFF.

This clonotype was picked up many times. The chain carries TRBV7-8 and TRBJ1-5, with 7 nucleotides matching TRBD1. From germline, CDR1 is SGHVS and CDR2 FQNEAQ. There are 15 residues in the CDR3. The V segment lost 3 bases and the J segment 6 bases; nucleotides outside the gene matches: 8. The DNA for the CDR3 is TGTGCCAGCAGCTTGACAGGGTCTTTGGGTCAGCCCCAGCATTTT. Amino acids: CASSLTGSLGQPQHF.

This chain links TRBV2 with TRBJ2-5; tentatively, D is TRBD1 (6 bases). There are 11 residues in the CDR3. Germline V gene lookup returns CDR1 SNHLY and CDR2 FYNNEI. The V end lost 8 bases, the J end lost 2 bases, and 6 bases lay between the germline ends. The CDR3 DNA is TGTGCCAGCGACAGGCAAGAGACCCAGTACTTC. The encoded protein is CASDRQETQYF.

The chain is built from TRBV29-1 and TRBJ1-1; 7 bases are a match to TRBD1. Germline loops: CDR1 SQVTM, CDR2 ANQGSEA. V was pared by 7 bases and J by 1 base, with 6 bases of the junction left unmatched. There are 13 residues in the CDR3. CDR3 bases: TGCAGCGCCCGGGGACAGAAGAACACTGAAGCTTTCTTT. As protein: CSARGQKNTEAFF.

The chain employs TRBV20-1 and TRBJ2-7; a possible D gene is TRBD1 (6 bases). Trimming took off 7 bases at V and 3 bases at J, with 16 bases between the two ends. CDR3 size: 13 residues. The V gene's germline CDR1 is DFQATT and CDR2 SNEGSKA (reference sequence). CDR3 in amino acids: CSGRLGAGYEQYF. The DNA for the CDR3 is TGCAGTGGTCGCTTGGGGGCGGGCTACGAGCAGTACTTC.

In DNA, the CDR3 is TGTGCCAGCAGCCGGTGGCCATGGCGGAGCACAGATACGCAGTATTTT. Its translation is CASSRWPWRSTDTQYF. The chain recombines TRBV7-6 with TRBJ2-3; D call uncertain. The CDR3 is 16 amino acids. With 5 bases removed from V and 0 bases from J, the gap between germline ends came to 15 bases. The germline V gene encodes CDR1 SGHVS and CDR2 FNYEAQ. The full variable domain, completed using reference TRBV7-6 and TRBJ2-3, is GAGVSQSPRYKVTKRGQDVALRCDPISGHVSLYWYRQALGQGPEFLTYFNYEAQQDKSGLPNDRFSAERPEGSISTLTIQRTEQRDSAMYRCASSRWPWRSTDTQYFGPGTRLTVL.

The chain combines TRBV5-5 with TRBJ2-7; 8 bases agree with TRBD2. Germline V gene data show CDR1 as SGHKS and CDR2 as YYEKEE (reference sequence). The V segment lost 6 bases and the J segment 1 base; nucleotides outside the gene matches: 3. This CDR3 comprises 13 residues. DNA of the CDR3: TGTGCCAGCACGCGGGAGGTTTCCTACGAGCAGTACTTC. It codes for CASTREVSYEQYF.

This clonotype has ten or more counts. V usage is TRBV20-1 and J usage is TRBJ1-1; no reliable D call. With 5 bases removed from V and 6 bases from J, the gap between germline ends came to 19 bases. The CDR3 covers 14 residues. Germline V gene sequence: CDR1 DFQATT, CDR2 SNEGSKA (reference sequence). Here the CDR3 DNA reads TGCAGTGCTTTACTCTCCCAAAGGGCAGCTGAAGCTTTCTTT. It yields the protein CSALLSQRAAEAFF.

This clonotype was counted at least ten times. The chain uses TRBV6-2 or TRBV6-3 and TRBJ1-2; D gene unclear. Trimming stripped 0 bases from V and 4 bases from J, with 15 bases between. CDR3 length: 16 amino acids. CDR1 and CDR2 from the germline V gene are MNHEY and SVGEGT. The CDR3 region is CASSYSSPLQRYGYTF. The CDR3 region has the DNA TGTGCCAGCAGTTACTCGTCTCCCCTCCAACGCTATGGCTACACCTTC.

The sample holds a few counts of this clonotype. The chain has TRBV5-1 and TRBJ2-7, with a tentative D call TRBD2 (6 bases). V dropped 5 bases and J dropped 5 bases, with 11 bases sitting between them. CDR1 SGHRS and CDR2 YFSETQ come from the germline V gene. The CDR3 covers 12 residues. The CDR3 spells CASRAREDEQYF. For the CDR3, the DNA is TGCGCCAGCAGGGCCAGGGAGGACGAGCAGTACTTC.

The gene calls are TRBV7-2 and TRBJ2-5; no clear D. This CDR3 is built from 15 residues. The germline V gene encodes CDR1 SGHTA and CDR2 FQGNSA. V was pared by 6 bases and J by 1 base, with 15 bases between. CDR3 protein: CASRRTGRVQETQYF. Here the CDR3 DNA reads TGTGCCAGCAGACGGACGGGCCGGGTCCAAGAGACCCAGTACTTC.

The sample holds many counts of this clonotype. The chain joins TRBV7-9 to TRBJ1-4; D unresolved. Deletions cut 6 bases from V and 8 bases from J, with 4 bases between. This CDR3 has 10 amino acids. Looked up from germline, CDR1 is SEHNR and CDR2 is FQNEAQ (reference sequence). The CDR3 DNA follows: TGTGCCAGCAGGGGAGAAAAACTGTTTTTT. Protein sequence: CASRGEKLFF.

In this sample, this clonotype turned up many times. The genes are TRBV7-2 and TRBJ2-2; no firm D call. The V gene lost 2 bases and the J gene lost 4 bases, with 11 bases spanning the gap. The V gene's germline CDR1 is SGHTA and CDR2 FQGNSA. The length of the CDR3 is 15 residues. This CDR3 is CASSLLRATTGELFF. CDR3 nucleotides: TGTGCCAGCAGCTTATTGCGTGCAACCACCGGGGAGCTGTTTTTT.

This clonotype appeared a few times. This sequence joins TRBV14 and TRBJ2-7; a weak D match, TRBD2 (6 bases). CDR1 and CDR2 (germline): SGHDN, FVKESK. The V and J ends lost 3 bases and 3 bases respectively, with 15 bases between them. The CDR3 length is 15 residues. This CDR3 is CASSQASGTFYEQYF. CDR3 coding DNA: TGTGCCAGCAGCCAGGCGTCCGGGACTTTCTACGAGCAGTACTTC.

The chain combines TRBV5-6 with TRBJ2-1; TRBD1 or TRBD2 may be the D gene (5 bases each). The CDR3 sequence is 14 residues long. The ends were cut back, 2 bases at V and 5 bases at J, with 11 bases in the middle. The germline V gene has CDR1 SGHDT and CDR2 YYEEEE. CDR3 DNA sequence: TGTGCCAGCAGCTTTGGGACCCACAACAATGAGCAGTTCTTC. Translating gives CASSFGTHNNEQFF.

This clonotype appeared many times. The chain couples TRBV12-3 or TRBV12-4 to TRBJ2-7; 7 positions agree with TRBD2. V lost 3 bases to trimming and J lost 6 bases; unmatched junction nucleotides: 17. CDR3 length equals 17 residues. This CDR3 reads CASSFRAKAGVPSEQYF. The CDR3 bases are TGTGCCAGCAGTTTCCGGGCCAAGGCGGGAGTCCCTTCCGAGCAGTACTTC.

This chain links TRBV7-9 with TRBJ1-2; TRBD1 agrees at 9 bases. J gave up 3 bases and V 4 bases, and 6 bases lay outside the gene matches. Looked up from germline, CDR1 is SEHNR and CDR2 is FQNEAQ (reference sequence). The CDR3 totals 15 residues. The CDR3 DNA follows: TGTGCCAGCAGCTCCAAATGGGACAGGGACTATGGCTACACCTTC. Translated, it gives CASSSKWDRDYGYTF.

This clonotype was seen at least ten times. The rearrangement joins TRBV5-1 to TRBJ2-1, with D unresolved. Trimming removed 5 bases at V and 0 bases at J, with 6 bases between. In germline, CDR1 is SGHRS, CDR2 YFSETQ. There are 13 residues in the CDR3. CDR3 sequence reads: CASRESSYNEQFF. CDR3 DNA sequence: TGCGCCAGCAGGGAGAGCTCCTACAATGAGCAGTTCTTC.

This clonotype was recorded at least ten times. The chain carries TRBV27 and TRBJ2-6, with D perhaps given as TRBD1 or TRBD2 (5 bases each). The CDR3 is made up of 16 amino acids. Germline V gene sequence: CDR1 MNHEY, CDR2 SMNVEV (reference sequence). The germline V and J ends were trimmed by 5 bases and 0 bases, with 11 bases remaining between them. The CDR3 is CASSPGRASGANVLTF. CDR3 nucleotides: TGTGCCAGCAGTCCGGGACGGGCCTCTGGGGCCAACGTCCTGACTTTC.

The CDR3 bases are TGTGCCAGCTCACCGGGGACACAATACAATGAGCAGTTCTTC. Its translation is CASSPGTQYNEQFF. The gene calls are TRBV18 and TRBJ2-1, with D maybe TRBD1 (6 bases). The CDR3 loop spans 14 amino acids. V gave up 3 bases and J gave up 4 bases, with 10 bases separating them. CDR1 KGHSH and CDR2 LQKENI come from the germline V gene.

This clonotype was observed a few times. V is TRBV9 and J is TRBJ1-1; D is ambiguous. The CDR3 is made up of 15 amino acids. Germline CDR1 is SGDLS and CDR2 is YYNGEE. V was shortened by 0 bases and J by 1 base, with 10 bases between the two germline ends. Here the CDR3 DNA reads TGTGCCAGCAGCGTAGGATCGGCAGGGAACACTGAAGCTTTCTTT. It yields the protein CASSVGSAGNTEAFF.

This clonotype occurred many times. This sequence joins TRBV7-6 and TRBJ1-1; D unclear. The CDR3 contains 12 residues. Germline loops: CDR1 SGHVS, CDR2 FNYEAQ. Trimming removed 4 bases from V and 11 bases from J, with 14 bases in between. CDR3 in DNA: TGTGCCAGCAGCTCAGGTTCGCACGAGGCTTTCTTT. Translating gives CASSSGSHEAFF.

This clonotype has more than one count but fewer than ten. This sequence joins TRBV19 and TRBJ1-2; TRBD1 might be the D (5 bases). CDR1 is LNHDA, CDR2 SQIVND, per germline (reference sequence). The CDR3 is made up of 13 amino acids. V shed 4 bases and J shed 2 bases, with 8 bases lying between them. This CDR3 is CASSKDTNYGYTF. The CDR3 DNA is TGTGCCAGTAGTAAGGACACCAACTATGGCTACACCTTC.

This clonotype was counted between two and nine times. The chain carries TRBV6-2 or TRBV6-3 and TRBJ2-7; a possible D gene is TRBD2 (6 bases). Looked up from germline, CDR1 is MNHEY and CDR2 is SVGEGT. V was pared by 5 bases and J by 7 bases, with 12 bases between. CDR3 length: 12 residues. CDR3 protein: CASSVTSWEQYF. In DNA form, the CDR3 reads TGTGCCAGCAGTGTTACTAGCTGGGAGCAGTACTTC.